The rows below give T cell receptor beta chains drawn from one sample of a study of blood T cell repertoires in COVID-19. TCRdb keeps only in-frame clones here, not all; method: immunoSEQ multiplex PCR. The sample has 130,000 to 150,000 clones, 81% seen once. Sample: peripheral blood. The source of these receptors is a human donor with acute or convalescent COVID-19. The donor label of this sample is uncertain. The CDR3 runs from the conserved cysteine through the conserved F or W. Each record gives: V gene, D gene, clone size, J gene, CDR3 length, CDR3 protein, CDR3 DNA. D genes are given only for firm matches. Size is omitted from some rows. Given values are once, few, many or a class for expanded clones.

TRBV7-8	TRBD1	.	TRBJ1-5	16	CASSSNRGRGNQPQHF	TGTGCCAGCAGCTCAAACAGGGGGCGAGGCAATCAGCCCCAGCATTTT
TRBV4-1	.	.	TRBJ2-3	15	CASRRGLPSTDTQYF	TGCGCCAGCAGGCGGGGGCTTCCTAGCACAGATACGCAGTATTTT
TRBV16	.	once	TRBJ1-2	13	CASSHDTIYGYTF	TGTGCCAGCAGCCATGACACCATCTATGGCTACACCTTC
TRBV5-1	.	.	TRBJ1-1	14	CASSLDRVNTEAFF	TGCGCCAGCAGCTTGGACAGGGTGAACACTGAAGCTTTCTTT
TRBV24-1	TRBD2	.	TRBJ2-3	16	CATSGETGTSGAPQYF	TGTGCCACCAGTGGGGAGACGGGGACTAGCGGGGCCCCGCAGTATTTT
TRBV9	.	.	TRBJ2-7	14	CASSVGWGTYEQYF	TGTGCCAGCAGCGTAGGATGGGGCACCTACGAGCAGTACTTC
TRBV7-9	TRBD1	.	TRBJ2-5	15	CASSPRQGVQETQYF	TGTGCCAGCAGCCCAAGACAGGGGGTACAAGAGACCCAGTACTTC
TRBV30	TRBD2	.	TRBJ2-7	12	CAWSRGGYEQYF	TGTGCCTGGAGTCGGGGGGGCTACGAGCAGTACTTC
TRBV15	.	.	TRBJ2-1	13	CATAGRNYNEQFF	TGTGCCACCGCAGGTAGAAACTACAATGAGCAGTTCTTC
TRBV28	TRBD1	once	TRBJ1-6	16	CASGQGAKSSNSPLHF	TGTGCCAGCGGGCAGGGGGCAAAATCCTCAAATTCACCCCTCCACTTT